This T cell receptor beta chain was recovered during a study of blood T cells in healthy people across ages. This clonotype was recorded a few times. Its specificity is unknown. Germline-derived CDR1 and CDR2 are SQVTM and ANQGSEA. The CDR3 sequence is 13 residues long. With 3 bases removed from V and 3 bases from J, the gap between germline ends came to 11 bases. Together with a sample-barcoded 5' primer, a J-beta primer mix was included in a second PCR lasting roughly 6 to 12 cycles. Each cDNA molecule was tagged by a template-switch adaptor with 12 random nucleotides. Each of the samples gave a minimum of 3 million paired-end reads that contained CDR3. Each CDR3 protein gets one entry after TCRdb re-called the 5' RACE reads with MiXCR. The sample shows hundreds of thousands of distinct CDR3 sequences, over 45% of them seen only once. Study-wide findings and caveats: Aged donors had fewer naive CD4+ cells and lower diversity than long-lived donors. The fall in TCR beta diversity per million T cells was roughly linear with age.

The chain couples TRBV29-1 to TRBJ1-1, with D unresolved. This TCR was recovered from a woman aged 55-69 years in good health. Sequenced: blood. The CDR3 coding sequence is TGCAGCGTTGAGCCGCAGAGATACACTGAAGCTTTCTTT. Its protein product is CSVEPQRYTEAFF.